Described below is a single TCR beta chain sequence and its context. TCR cDNA molecules each had a unique molecular identifier. TCRdb independently ran MiXCR on the 5' RACE reads; one entry per CDR3 protein. The data hold 3,500 to 4,500 distinct CDR3 sequences, with about 25% observed a single time. The CDR3 loop spans 13 amino acids. V gave up 3 bases and J gave up 8 bases; unmatched junction bases: 2. The data are from a study of spatial heterogeneity in lung cancer. The sample's time point: blood at routine non-recurrence follow-up after resection. Whole RNA, isolated from tumor, nontumor lung or frozen PBMC, was sequenced without prior sorting.

The TCR was taken from a male donor with early-stage non-small cell lung cancer. Sequencing was performed on PBMCs, taken at follow-up. The V gene is TRBV12-3 or TRBV12-4, the J gene TRBJ2-1; 9 bases fit TRBD1. CDR3 sequence: CASSLDRGDEQFF. CDR3 DNA: TGTGCCAGCAGTTTGGACAGGGGCGATGAGCAGTTCTTC.